Presented here are 27 T cell receptor beta chains from one specimen sequenced in a study of tissue T cells after allogeneic stem cell transplantation. TCRdb keeps only in-frame clones here, not all; method: immunoSEQ multiplex PCR. This table has about 2,500 clones, 62% appearing once. Sequenced sample: gut tissue. These TCRs come from a female BALB/c mouse in good health. MHC haplotype of the mouse line: H2-d.

This clone came up once. The genes are named according to mouse. The read is 1 residue too short to cover the CDR3 end, so that end is filled in from the germline J gene. This sequence joins TRBV5 and TRBJ2-4; D not resolved. The CDR3 contains 15 residues. Germline V gene sequence: CDR1 LGHNA, CDR2 YNLKQL (reference sequence). V was shortened by 0 bases and J by 0 bases, with 7 bases between the two germline ends. Partial CDR3 DNA: TGTGCCAGCAGCCAAGAGCTTACTAGTCAAAACACCTTGTAC. Translated, it gives CASSQELTSQNTLY. The complete CDR3 sequence is CASSQELTSQNTLYF.

As to this clone: The gene symbols are mouse symbols. The CDR3 goes on 1 residue after the read ends, and that part is filled in from the germline J gene. The rearrangement links TRBV2 to TRBJ2-4; 9 bases are shared with TRBD2. CDR1 is LGHNA, CDR2 YSYQKL, per germline. V lost 0 bases to trimming and J lost 5 bases; unmatched junction nucleotides: 6. This CDR3 is built from 16 residues. CDR3 in amino acids: CASSQDPLTGGNTLYF. The CDR3 bases that were read are TGTGCCAGCAGCCAAGATCCCCTGACTGGGGGAAACACCTTGTAC.

This clone was found a few times. The listed genes are named as in mouse. The CDR3 extends 1 residue past the end of the read, so its final part is completed from the germline J gene. This chain connects TRBV29 to TRBJ2-5, with 8 bases aligning to TRBD2. This CDR3 spans 13 amino acids. Germline CDR1 is MSHET and CDR2 is SYDVDS. The junction had 2 bases not matched to a gene; V was cut back by 5 bases and J by 4 bases. CDR3 residues: CASSPWGEDTQYF. Partial CDR3 DNA: TGTGCTAGCAGTCCCTGGGGGGAAGACACCCAGTAC.

About this clone: The genes and germline here are from mouse. Sequencing ends 1 residue short of the CDR3 end; the germline J gene provides the rest. V is TRBV2 and J is TRBJ2-2; 8 bases fit TRBD2. CDR3 size: 15 residues. The germline gives CDR1 LGHNA, CDR2 YSYQKL. V was clipped by 4 bases and J by 2 bases; unmatched bases: 3. The covered CDR3 bases are TGTGCCAGCAGCCTCTGGGGGGCGAACACCGGGCAGCTCTAC. This gives the protein CASSLWGANTGQLY. In full, the CDR3 is CASSLWGANTGQLYF.

In this sample, this clone turned up a few times. Genes and germline are mouse. The CDR3 end is not reached by the read, which stops 1 residue before it; the germline J gene fills it in. The rearrangement uses TRBV31 and TRBJ1-4, with TRBD1 identical over 9 bases. CDR3 length: 12 residues. Trimming removed 3 bases from V and 7 bases from J; junction bases left unmatched: 0. From germline, CDR1 is GKSSPN and CDR2 SITVG. The sequenced CDR3 bases are TGTGCCTGGAGGACAGGGGGCGAAAGATTATTT. This sequence encodes CAWRTGGERLF. The full CDR3 sequence reads CAWRTGGERLFF. Together with reference TRBV31 and TRBJ1-4, the CDR3 gives the full variable domain: AQTIHQWPVAEIKAVGSPLSLGCTIKGKSSPNLYWYWQATGGTLQQLFYSITVGQVESVVQLNLSASRPKDDQFILSTEKLLLSHSGFYLCAWRTGGERLFFGHGTKLSVL.

This clone was seen more than once but under ten times. Germline and genes: mouse. The sequenced fragment ends 1 residue before the CDR3 boundary, so the rest is inferred from the germline J gene. J is TRBJ2-5 and V is TRBV13-2; 10 bases are a match to TRBD2. The CDR3 length is 15 residues. Germline V gene sequence: CDR1 NNHNN, CDR2 SYGAGS (reference sequence). V gave up 4 bases and J gave up 0 bases; unmatched junction bases: 2. This CDR3 reads CASGRTGGNQDTQYF. The covered CDR3 bases are TGTGCCAGCGGTCGGACTGGGGGTAACCAAGACACCCAGTAC.

As to this clone: Each gene name is a mouse one. The read comes to an end 1 residue before the CDR3 does, leaving the germline J gene to fill in the end. The gene calls are TRBV13-2 and TRBJ1-1, with 9 bases aligning to TRBD1. The CDR3 covers 13 residues. V lost 4 bases, J lost 10 bases, and 8 bases stayed unmatched. Germline V gene data show CDR1 as NNHNN and CDR2 as SYGAGS (reference sequence). The covered CDR3 bases are TGTGCCAGCGGTCTGGGACAGGGAGGGGGAGTCTTC. Translating it yields CASGLGQGGGVF. The whole CDR3 sequence is CASGLGQGGGVFF.

Concerning this clone itself: Genes and germline come from the mouse. The CDR3 is cut off 1 residue early in the read; its end comes from the germline J gene. The J gene is TRBJ2-4, the V gene TRBV29; D uncertain. The CDR3 runs to 13 residues. Trimming took 1 base from V and 4 from J, leaving 6 bases between them. CDR1 is MSHET and CDR2 is SYDVDS in the germline V gene. Partial CDR3 DNA: TGTGCTAGCAGTTTATACTCAGAAAACACCTTGTAC. It is translated as CASSLYSENTLY. In full, the CDR3 reads CASSLYSENTLYF.

This clone was counted only a few times. Gene names and germline match the mouse. Read sequence stops 1 residue before the CDR3 end, and the germline J gene provides the missing end. The V call is TRBV16, the J call TRBJ2-7; 9 positions agree with TRBD2. V lost 0 bases to trimming and J lost 3 bases; unmatched junction nucleotides: 6. Germline loops: CDR1 SGHSA, CDR2 FRNQAP. The CDR3 is 16 residues long. The CDR3 spells CASSLDRLGVNYEQYF. The covered CDR3 bases are TGTGCAAGCAGCTTAGACCGACTGGGGGTAAACTATGAACAGTAC.

This clone was detected once. The gene names here belong to mouse. Read coverage stops 1 residue before the CDR3 terminus; the germline J gene supplies the remainder. The V and J genes are TRBV17 and TRBJ2-5, with 9 bases matching TRBD1. The CDR3 runs to 13 residues. J lost 3 bases, V lost 5 bases, and 0 bases had no gene match. Germline-derived CDR1 and CDR2 are MNHDT and YYDKIL. The CDR3 bases that were read are TGTGCTAGCAGTGGACAGGGGCAAGACACCCAGTAC. Residues: CASSGQGQDTQY. The whole CDR3 protein reads CASSGQGQDTQYF.

This clone came up a few times. Genes and germline are mouse. The read finishes 1 residue shy of the CDR3 end, and the germline J gene is used to complete it. The J gene is TRBJ2-7, the V gene TRBV5; 8 bases align to TRBD1. This CDR3 has 13 residues. Germline assignment: CDR1 LGHNA and CDR2 YNLKQL (reference sequence). Trimming removed 3 bases from V and 2 bases from J; junction bases left unmatched: 0. Here the CDR3 reads CASSQTGAYEQYF. CDR3 DNA, as far as it was read: TGTGCCAGCAGCCAGACAGGGGCCTATGAACAGTAC.

Of note for this clone: These gene names are mouse names. The CDR3 goes on 1 residue after the read ends, and that part is filled in from the germline J gene. The genes are TRBV17 and TRBJ2-1; 7 bases match TRBD2. J gave up 3 bases and V 2 bases, and 1 base lay outside the gene matches. Germline lookup yields CDR1 MNHDT and CDR2 YYDKIL. The CDR3 contains 14 residues. The covered CDR3 bases are TGTGCTAGCAGTAGACTGGGGGTCTATGCTGAGCAGTTC. Protein: CASSRLGVYAEQF. The entire CDR3 is CASSRLGVYAEQFF. Using reference TRBV17 and TRBJ2-1 for the parts outside the CDR3, the full variable domain is DTTVKQNPRYKLARVGKPVNLICSQTMNHDTMYWYQKKPNQAPKLLLFYYDKILNREADTFEKFQSSRPNNSFCSLYIGSAGLEYSAMYLCASSRLGVYAEQFFGPGTRLTVL.

To note about this clone: Genes here carry mouse names. CDR3: CASSDVGDEQYF. The covered CDR3 bases are TGTGCCAGCAGTGATGTGGGAGATGAACAGTAC. The chain couples TRBV13-1 to TRBJ2-7; D not certain. The CDR3 goes on 1 residue after the read ends, and that part is filled in from the germline J gene. The CDR3 has 12 residues. V was shortened by 0 bases and J by 5 bases, with 6 bases between the two germline ends. Looked up from germline, CDR1 is NSHNY and CDR2 is SYGAGN.

The sample holds a few counts of this clone. The listed genes are named as in mouse. Coverage ceases 1 residue before the CDR3 finishes, and the germline J gene fills in the end. The chain joins TRBV31 to TRBJ2-7; TRBD1 is a possible D gene (5 bases). Trimming cost V 0 bases and J 6 bases, with 9 bases left between them. CDR1 GKSSPN and CDR2 SITVG come from the germline V gene. This CDR3 comprises 12 residues. The part of the CDR3 DNA that was read is TGTGCCTGGAGTCTAGCCAGGGCTGAACAGTAC. Translating gives CAWSLARAEQY. The whole CDR3 reads CAWSLARAEQYF.

To note about this clone: Genes here carry mouse names. Read sequence stops 1 residue before the CDR3 end, and the germline J gene provides the missing end. V is TRBV19 and J is TRBJ2-4, with D possibly being TRBD2 (6 bases). The germline gives CDR1 FNHDT, CDR2 SITEND (reference sequence). The CDR3 is 13 amino acids. Trimming removed 4 bases from V and 3 bases from J, with 9 bases in between. The CDR3 protein is CASSRLVQNTLYF. Partial CDR3 DNA: TGTGCCAGCAGTCGACTGGTGCAAAACACCTTGTAC.

This clone was observed a handful of times. Gene names are mouse gene names. Partial CDR3 DNA: TGTGCCAGCAGCCAAGGCGGGCTTTCCAACGAAAGATTATTT. It specifies CASSQGGLSNERLF. The full CDR3 reads CASSQGGLSNERLFF. The chain joins TRBV5 to TRBJ1-4; D gene ambiguous. The read halts 1 residue ahead of the CDR3 end, with the missing end drawn from the germline J gene. This CDR3 spans 15 amino acids. With 1 base removed from V and 0 bases from J, the gap between germline ends came to 6 bases. The germline V gene encodes CDR1 LGHNA and CDR2 YNLKQL (reference sequence).

Regarding this clone: The genes are named according to mouse. The CDR3 end falls 1 residue outside the read, so it is completed with the germline J gene. The rearrangement links TRBV31 to TRBJ2-3; 10 nucleotides match TRBD2. The germline V gene encodes CDR1 GKSSPN and CDR2 SITVG. This CDR3 region has 15 residues. Germline trimming cut 0 bases from V and 0 bases from J; bases unmatched to any gene: 0. The sequenced CDR3 bases are TGTGCCTGGAGTCTACTGGGGGGGAGTGCAGAAACGCTGTAT. It yields the protein CAWSLLGGSAETLY. The whole CDR3 reads CAWSLLGGSAETLYF. Full variable domain (missing parts from reference TRBV31 and TRBJ2-3): AQTIHQWPVAEIKAVGSPLSLGCTIKGKSSPNLYWYWQATGGTLQQLFYSITVGQVESVVQLNLSASRPKDDQFILSTEKLLLSHSGFYLCAWSLLGGSAETLYFGSGTRLTVL.

This clone appeared once. The genes are named according to mouse. The CDR3 extends 1 residue past the end of the read, so its final part is completed from the germline J gene. The genes are TRBV13-2 and TRBJ1-6; 9 bases match TRBD1. TRBJ1-6 is marked as an open reading frame, function uncertain. CDR3 length equals 16 residues. Trimming cost V 5 bases and J 4 bases; bases outside gene matches: 7. Germline CDR1 NNHNN, CDR2 SYGAGS (reference sequence). The DNA read from the CDR3 is TGTGCCAGCGGGGGACAGGGAGGATTGTATAATTCGCCCCTCTAC. Amino acid sequence: CASGGQGGLYNSPLY. In full, the CDR3 reads CASGGQGGLYNSPLYF.

Notes on this clone: Mouse names are used for the genes. The CDR3 is cut off 1 residue early in the read; its end comes from the germline J gene. This rearrangement joins TRBV13-1 to TRBJ2-3; unclear D gene. The CDR3 contains 15 residues. V lost 1 base to trimming and J lost 1 base, with 10 bases between them. Germline CDR1 is NSHNY and CDR2 is SYGAGN. The CDR3 spells CASSDRERGAETLYF. Incomplete CDR3 DNA: TGTGCCAGCAGTGATAGGGAGAGGGGTGCAGAAACGCTGTAT.

Worth noting for this clone: Gene names denote mouse genes. The CDR3 extends 1 residue past the end of the read, so its final part is completed from the germline J gene. The chain is built from TRBV31 and TRBJ2-4; 12 nucleotides agree with TRBD2. The V segment lost 0 bases and the J segment 3 bases; nucleotides outside the gene matches: 4. In germline, CDR1 is GKSSPN, CDR2 SITVG. This CDR3 spans 16 amino acids. The CDR3 DNA, read in part, is TGTGCCTGGAGTCTAGGGACTGGGGGGAGGCAAAACACCTTGTAC. Its translation: CAWSLGTGGRQNTLY. The entire CDR3 is CAWSLGTGGRQNTLYF.

There are a few counts of this clone. Genes here carry mouse names. From the germline J gene comes the end of the CDR3, since the read stops 1 residue before it. This rearrangement joins TRBV19 to TRBJ2-7; 7 positions match TRBD1. The CDR3 length is 13 residues. Looked up from germline, CDR1 is FNHDT and CDR2 is SITEND (reference sequence). With 4 bases clipped from V and 4 bases from J, the junction kept 5 bases outside the gene matches. CDR3 sequence: CASSSDRVYEQYF. CDR3 bases read: TGTGCCAGCAGTTCCGACAGGGTGTATGAACAGTAC.

Remarks on this clone: The genes are named according to mouse. The CDR3 is cut off 1 residue early in the read; its end comes from the germline J gene. J is TRBJ2-5 and V is TRBV19; 9 bases fit TRBD2. The CDR3 runs to 12 residues. V shed 4 bases, J shed 6 bases, and the junction held 0 bases outside the gene matches. The germline CDR1 and CDR2 sequences are FNHDT and SITEND (reference sequence). The part of the CDR3 DNA that was read is TGTGCCAGCAGTGGACTGGGGGACACCCAGTAC. It yields the protein CASSGLGDTQY. Given in full, the CDR3 is CASSGLGDTQYF.

As to this clone: Mouse gene names and germline throughout. The read halts 1 residue ahead of the CDR3 end, with the missing end drawn from the germline J gene. The chain is built from TRBV19 and TRBJ2-7; TRBD2 agrees at 10 bases. J gave up 0 bases and V 6 bases, and 3 bases lay outside the gene matches. The germline V gene encodes CDR1 FNHDT and CDR2 SITEND (reference sequence). The CDR3 is 14 residues long. CDR3 region: CASTRTGGSYEQYF. The DNA read from the CDR3 is TGTGCCAGCACCCGGACTGGGGGCTCCTATGAACAGTAC.

As regards this clone: Mouse gene names and germline throughout. The DNA read from the CDR3 is TGTGCCAGCAGCCAAACAGGAGAAAACACCTTGTAC. Protein sequence: CASSQTGENTLY. The entire CDR3 is CASSQTGENTLYF. The genes are TRBV2 and TRBJ2-4; a possible D gene is TRBD1 (5 bases). With the read ending 1 residue before the CDR3 end, the germline J gene is used to fill in that end. Germline loops: CDR1 LGHNA, CDR2 YSYQKL. This CDR3 has 13 residues. V was trimmed by 2 bases and J by 4 bases, leaving 7 bases between them.

This clone is a singleton in its sample. Each gene name is a mouse one. With the read ending 1 residue before the CDR3 end, the germline J gene is used to fill in that end. This rearrangement joins TRBV31 to TRBJ2-5, with TRBD1 as a possible D gene (6 bases). Germline CDR1 GKSSPN, CDR2 SITVG. The V and J ends lost 1 base and 1 base respectively, with 6 bases between them. This CDR3 comprises 13 residues. CDR3 loop: CAWSQGDQDTQYF. The sequenced CDR3 bases are TGTGCCTGGAGTCAGGGGGACCAAGACACCCAGTAC.

This clone has only a few counts. The genes are named according to mouse. The read stops 1 residue short of the end of the CDR3; the missing end is completed from the germline J gene. V and J are TRBV4 and TRBJ1-5, with TRBD1 matching 9 bases. With V trimmed by 5 bases and J by 3 bases, 5 bases remained unmatched. Germline CDR1 reads LGHDT; CDR2 reads YNNKQL (reference sequence). The CDR3 consists of 15 residues. The part of the CDR3 DNA that was read is TGTGCCAGCAGCCCCCGGGACAGGGCCAACCAGGCTCCGCTT. This codes for CASSPRDRANQAPL. The full CDR3 protein reads CASSPRDRANQAPLF. Full variable domain (remainder filled in from reference TRBV4 and TRBJ1-5): ETAVFQTPNYHVTQVGNEVSFNCKQTLGHDTMYWYKQDSKKLLKIMFSYNNKQLIVNETVPRRFSPQSSDKAHLNLRIKSVEPEDSAVYLCASSPRDRANQAPLFGEGTRLSVL.

With regard to this clone: The listed genes are named as in mouse. Read sequence stops 1 residue before the CDR3 end, and the germline J gene provides the missing end. The chain couples TRBV13-3 to TRBJ1-1; D is undetermined. This CDR3 has 14 amino acids. In germline, CDR1 is NNHDY, CDR2 SYVADS. V dropped 5 bases and J dropped 1 base, with 12 bases sitting between them. The part of the CDR3 DNA that was read is TGTGCCAGCAGGAGAGACGCGGGGAACACAGAAGTCTTC. Amino acids: CASRRDAGNTEVF. The entire CDR3 protein is CASRRDAGNTEVFF.